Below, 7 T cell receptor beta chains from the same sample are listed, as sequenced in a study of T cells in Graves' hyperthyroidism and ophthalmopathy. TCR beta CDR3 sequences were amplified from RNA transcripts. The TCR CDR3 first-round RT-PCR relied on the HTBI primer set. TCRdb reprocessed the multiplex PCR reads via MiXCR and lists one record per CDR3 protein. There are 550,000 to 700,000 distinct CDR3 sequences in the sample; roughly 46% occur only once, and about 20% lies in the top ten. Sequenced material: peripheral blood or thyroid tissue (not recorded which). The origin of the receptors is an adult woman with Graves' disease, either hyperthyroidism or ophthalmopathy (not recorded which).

The CDR3 nucleotides read TGTGCCAGTAGTATAGAGAGACTAGCGGCGAACACCGGGGAGCTGTTTTTT. It specifies CASSIERLAANTGELFF. This chain uses TRBV19 with TRBJ2-2, with 9 bases matching TRBD2. Trimming at V came to 0 bases and at J to 0 bases, leaving 2 bases not matched to a gene. The CDR3 runs 17 residues. Germline loops: CDR1 LNHDA, CDR2 SQIVND (reference sequence).

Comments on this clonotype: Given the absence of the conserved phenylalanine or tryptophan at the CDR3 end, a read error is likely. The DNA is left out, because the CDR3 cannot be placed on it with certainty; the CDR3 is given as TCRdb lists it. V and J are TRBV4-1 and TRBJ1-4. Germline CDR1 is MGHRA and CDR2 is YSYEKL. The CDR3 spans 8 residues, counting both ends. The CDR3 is CASSQVAS.

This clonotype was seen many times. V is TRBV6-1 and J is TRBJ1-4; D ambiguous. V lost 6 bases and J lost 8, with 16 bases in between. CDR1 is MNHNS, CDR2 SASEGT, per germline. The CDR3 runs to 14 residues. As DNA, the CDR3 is TGTGCCAGCAGATGGGCCCGAACCCGCGAAAAACTGTTTTTT. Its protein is CASRWARTREKLFF.

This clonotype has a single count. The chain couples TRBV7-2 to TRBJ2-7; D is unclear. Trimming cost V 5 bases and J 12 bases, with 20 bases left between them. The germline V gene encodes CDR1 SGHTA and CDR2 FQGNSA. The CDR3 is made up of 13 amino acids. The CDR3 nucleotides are TGTGCCAGCAGCAGCGAAGGCGCGGTCAGTCCGTACTTC. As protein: CASSSEGAVSPYF.

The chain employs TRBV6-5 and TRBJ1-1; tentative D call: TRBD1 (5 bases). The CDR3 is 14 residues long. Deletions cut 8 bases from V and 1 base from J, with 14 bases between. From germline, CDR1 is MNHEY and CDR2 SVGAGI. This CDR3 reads CASRGGGGNTEAFF. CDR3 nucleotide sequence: TGTGCCAGCCGGGGTGGGGGGGGGAACACTGAAGCTTTCTTT.

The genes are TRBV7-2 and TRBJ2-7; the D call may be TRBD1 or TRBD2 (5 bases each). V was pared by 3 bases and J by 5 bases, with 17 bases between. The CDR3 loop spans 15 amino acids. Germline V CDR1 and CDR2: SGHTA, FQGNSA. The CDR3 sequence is CASSFRGRCFDEQYF. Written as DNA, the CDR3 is TGTGCCAGCAGCTTCCGGGGACGATGTTTCGACGAGCAGTACTTC.

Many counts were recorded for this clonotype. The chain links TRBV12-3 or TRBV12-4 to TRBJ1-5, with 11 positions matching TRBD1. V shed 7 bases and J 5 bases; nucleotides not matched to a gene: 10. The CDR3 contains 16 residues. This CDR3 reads CASTIAGQGADQPQHF. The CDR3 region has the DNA TGTGCCAGCACCATTGCCGGACAGGGGGCCGATCAGCCCCAGCATTTT.